This passage covers 14 T cell receptor beta chains from one sample sequenced in a study of shared clonotypes between healthy human individuals. Profiling relied on immunoSEQ multiplex PCR, and the TCRdb table lists in-frame clones only, not all of them. This table has about 2.2 million clones, just over 90% appearing once. Selected positively for CCR7 and CD45RO-negative, naive CD8 cells excluded terminally differentiated effector memory CD45RA+ cells. What was sequenced was naive CD8+ T cells from PBMCs. These receptors originate from a man younger than 30 in good health. Some clones in this sample may be carry-over from other donors' samples.

This sequence joins TRBV9 and TRBJ2-7; 11 nucleotides align to TRBD1. The length of the CDR3 is 15 residues. Germline assignment: CDR1 SGDLS and CDR2 YYNGEE. V lost 3 bases, J lost 2 bases, and 4 bases stayed unmatched. This CDR3 reads CASSATGQGAYEQYF. The CDR3 DNA reads as TGTGCCAGCAGCGCCACGGGACAGGGGGCCTACGAGCAGTACTTC.

The chain couples TRBV27 to TRBJ2-7; D unclear. This CDR3 region has 14 residues. The V end was cut by 3 bases, the J end by 2 bases, with 11 bases between. The germline CDR1 and CDR2 sequences are MNHEY and SMNVEV (reference sequence). In DNA form, the CDR3 reads TGTGCCAGCAGTTTGTTGGGCGGAGCCTACGAGCAGTACTTC. Translating gives CASSLLGGAYEQYF.

The gene calls are TRBV4-3 and TRBJ2-1; D not certain. The CDR3 sequence is 16 residues long. The V gene lost 0 bases and the J gene lost 3 bases, with 12 bases spanning the gap. Germline loops: CDR1 LGHNA, CDR2 YSLEER. The chain's CDR3 is CASSQEGLGFYNEQFF. Written as DNA, the CDR3 is TGCGCCAGCAGCCAAGAAGGATTGGGGTTCTACAATGAGCAGTTCTTC.

The chain employs TRBV6-5 and TRBJ1-1; D gene unclear. Germline V gives CDR1 MNHEY, CDR2 SVGAGI. Between the trimmed V and J ends, which lost 9 bases and 0 bases, there was a span of 14 bases. The CDR3 totals 14 residues. The CDR3 reads CASMIRGVNTEAFF. CDR3 bases: TGTGCCAGTATGATACGGGGAGTGAACACTGAAGCTTTCTTT.

The chain has TRBV11-2 and TRBJ2-7; no clear D gene. V was cut by 2 bases and J by 1 base, with 12 bases left in between. The germline CDR1 and CDR2 sequences are SGHAT and FQNNGV. The CDR3 has 15 amino acids. The CDR3 DNA follows: TGTGCCAGCAGCTTACTAAGGGATGTATCCTACGAGCAGTACTTC. Protein: CASSLLRDVSYEQYF.

The genes are TRBV5-1 and TRBJ2-3; the D is unclear. The CDR3 has 17 amino acids. V was clipped by 1 base and J by 1 base, with 16 bases between them. The germline V gene encodes CDR1 SGHRS and CDR2 YFSETQ. The DNA for the CDR3 is TGCGCCAGCAGCTTGACGACCGGCGCTGCCCGCACAGATACGCAGTATTTT. Encoded protein: CASSLTTGAARTDTQYF.

The chain has TRBV7-9 and TRBJ1-1; the D is unclear. V was shortened by 5 bases and J by 0 bases, with 13 bases between the two germline ends. CDR3 length equals 15 residues. Germline-derived CDR1 and CDR2 are SEHNR and FQNEAQ (reference sequence). The CDR3 spells CASSPHRVLNTEAFF. Written as DNA, the CDR3 is TGTGCCAGCAGCCCCCACAGAGTTTTGAACACTGAAGCTTTCTTT.

The chain links TRBV14 to TRBJ2-6; D is perhaps TRBD1 (6 bases). The V gene's germline CDR1 is SGHDN and CDR2 FVKESK. CDR3 length: 15 residues. Deletions cut 6 bases from V and 2 bases from J, with 11 bases between. The chain's CDR3 is CASSLRGTGANVLTF. CDR3 coding DNA: TGTGCCAGCAGTCTCAGGGGAACTGGGGCCAACGTCCTGACTTTC.

A remark on this clone: This sample also contains other DNA sequences that code for the same CDR3. V is TRBV7-9 and J is TRBJ1-2; D gene ambiguous. Looked up from germline, CDR1 is SEHNR and CDR2 is FQNEAQ (reference sequence). The CDR3 length is 13 residues. The ends were cut back, 3 bases at V and 0 bases at J, with 5 bases in the middle. This CDR3 is CASSFAANYGYTF. The CDR3 DNA follows: TGTGCCAGCAGCTTTGCAGCTAACTATGGCTACACCTTC.

On this clone itself: Other DNA sequences within the sample encode an identical CDR3. This chain connects TRBV6-1 to TRBJ1-1; tentatively, D is TRBD1 (5 bases). The CDR3 is 14 amino acids. V was cut by 4 bases and J by 2 bases, with 11 bases left in between. Germline V gene data show CDR1 as MNHNS and CDR2 as SASEGT. CDR3 loop: CASSARGLNTEAFF. CDR3 coding DNA: TGTGCCAGCAGTGCTCGGGGCCTCAACACTGAAGCTTTCTTT.

The chain employs TRBV11-2 and TRBJ2-7; 11 nucleotides match TRBD2. V lost 6 bases to trimming and J lost 2 bases; unmatched junction nucleotides: 18. The CDR3 runs 19 residues. Germline V gives CDR1 SGHAT, CDR2 FQNNGV. The CDR3 DNA reads as TGTGCCAGCAGTGGATTTAAAGGGACTAGCGGAAGCCCTCCCTACGAGCAGTACTTC. Protein product: CASSGFKGTSGSPPYEQYF.

In regard to this clone: The identical CDR3 is also encoded by other nucleotide sequences in the sample. In DNA form, the CDR3 reads TGTGCCAGCAGCTTTGGGGGTGGTAATGAGCAGTTCTTC. The encoded protein is CASSFGGGNEQFF. This sequence joins TRBV5-4 and TRBJ2-1; TRBD1 or TRBD2 may be the D gene (5 bases each). This CDR3 contains 13 residues. The germline V gene encodes CDR1 SGHNT and CDR2 YYREEE (reference sequence). V lost 2 bases, J lost 7 bases, and 10 bases lay in between.

The chain employs TRBV5-6 and TRBJ2-1; TRBD1 might be the D (6 bases). Germline loops: CDR1 SGHDT, CDR2 YYEEEE. This CDR3 region has 14 residues. Trimming took 0 bases from V and 6 from J, leaving 10 bases between them. CDR3 sequence: CASSLDAGVNEQFF. For the CDR3, the DNA is TGTGCCAGCAGCTTGGATGCAGGGGTCAATGAGCAGTTCTTC.

The chain has TRBV9 and TRBJ2-7; D uncertain. Germline-derived CDR1 and CDR2 are SGDLS and YYNGEE. V was clipped by 0 bases and J by 6 bases, with 7 bases between them. The CDR3 has 12 residues. CDR3 protein: CASSVEVGEQYF. The CDR3 region has the DNA TGTGCCAGCAGCGTAGAGGTGGGCGAGCAGTACTTC.